This T cell receptor (beta chain) was sequenced for a study of blood T cell repertoires in COVID-19. Study-level background: Whether acute or convalescent, the COVID-19 samples came from the United States, Italy and Spain. Nucleic acid was either cDNA or gDNA, and it came from T cells, B-cell-depleted T cells, or PBMCs.

Germline V gene data show CDR1 as LGHDT and CDR2 as YNNKEL (reference sequence). Deletions cut 4 bases from V and 0 bases from J, with 18 bases between. The CDR3 is made up of 18 amino acids. In the source study's methods: Amplifying reference gene primers gave estimates of nucleated cell counts. Sequencing was performed with immunoSEQ multiplex PCR; in TCRdb, only in-frame clones are kept and a portion is missing. V, J and clone size are taken as reported in that table, and D and trimming were inferred from the DNA itself. The sample holds approximately 270,000 clones, approximately 83% seen once. The J gene is TRBJ1-4, the V gene TRBV3-1 (or the pseudogene TRBV3-2); the D gene is possibly TRBD1 (6 bases). The sequenced sample was PBMCs or T cells enriched from blood (not recorded which). The sequence came from a woman in her 30s who had recovered from COVID-19. The CDR3 DNA reads as TGTGCCAGCAGCCCGTCCCACCGGGACATCACAACTAATGAAAAACTGTTTTTT. Its translation is CASSPSHRDITTNEKLFF.